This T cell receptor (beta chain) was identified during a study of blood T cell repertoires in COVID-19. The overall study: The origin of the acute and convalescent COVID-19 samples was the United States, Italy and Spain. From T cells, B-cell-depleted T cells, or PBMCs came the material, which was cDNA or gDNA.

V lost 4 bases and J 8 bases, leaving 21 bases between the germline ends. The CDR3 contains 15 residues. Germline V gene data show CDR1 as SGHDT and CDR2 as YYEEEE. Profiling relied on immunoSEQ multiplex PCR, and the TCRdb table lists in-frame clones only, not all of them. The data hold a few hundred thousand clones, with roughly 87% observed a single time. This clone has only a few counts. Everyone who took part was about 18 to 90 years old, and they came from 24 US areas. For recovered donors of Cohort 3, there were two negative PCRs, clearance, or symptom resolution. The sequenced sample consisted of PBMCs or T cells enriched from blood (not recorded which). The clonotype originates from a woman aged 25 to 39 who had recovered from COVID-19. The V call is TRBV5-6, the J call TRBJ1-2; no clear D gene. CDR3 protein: CASSLGGGLRGGYTF. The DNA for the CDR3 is TGTGCCAGCAGCCTAGGTGGAGGGCTCAGAGGAGGCTACACCTTC.